The sequence of this T cell receptor (beta chain) was determined in a study of Tregs in tolerant kidney transplant recipients. A word on this clone: The sequence runs out 3 residues before the end of the CDR3; the remainder is reconstructed from the germline J gene.

This CDR3 is built from 13 residues. The germline gives CDR1 LNHDA, CDR2 SQIVND (reference sequence). Trimming took off 5 bases at V and 4 bases at J, with 11 bases between the two ends. Here immunoSEQ multiplex PCR was the method, and the copy in TCRdb shows in-frame clones only, minus some. In all, the sample yields approximately 6,000 clones. The nonmyeloablative bone marrow transplants came from related graft donors, with transient mixed chimerism. The chain couples TRBV19 to TRBJ1-1; possibly TRBD1 for D (5 bases). The receptor was isolated from a human patient who received a combined kidney and bone marrow transplant. The T cells may partly be graft donor cells. The sequenced sample was CD8+ T cells from blood (PBMCs), obtained 12 months after the transplant. The covered CDR3 bases are TGTGCCAGTAGTCCAGGGTTGGTCACTGAA. Translation: CASSPGLVTE. The full CDR3 protein is CASSPGLVTEAFF.